The 10 T cell receptor beta chains below all came from one sample that was sequenced in a study of blood T cell repertoires in COVID-19. Assay used: immunoSEQ multiplex PCR; TCRdb lists only in-frame clones, some missing. The sample records under 150,000 clones, roughly four fifths being singletons. The specimen was peripheral blood. All receptors derive from a woman between 50 and 59 years old with active or convalescent COVID-19.

This clone has only a few counts. This chain uses TRBV30 with TRBJ2-7; D is unresolved. Germline assignment: CDR1 GTSNPN and CDR2 SVGIG (reference sequence). V shed 1 base and J shed 2 bases, with 6 bases lying between them. CDR3 length: 12 amino acids. DNA for the CDR3: TGTGCCTGGAGTGGGCTAGCCTACGAGCAGTACTTC. Its translation: CAWSGLAYEQYF.

The sample holds one count of this clone. The V call is TRBV6-2 or TRBV6-3, the J call TRBJ2-2; no reliable D call. CDR1 MNHEY and CDR2 SVGEGT come from the germline V gene. Trimming pared 5 bases from V and 0 bases from J, leaving 7 bases between. This CDR3 spans 14 amino acids. The CDR3, as DNA: TGTGCCAGCAGTCCCCGGGCGAACACCGGGGAGCTGTTTTTT. Translated, it gives CASSPRANTGELFF.

The V gene is TRBV12-3 or TRBV12-4, the J gene TRBJ1-1; D is possibly TRBD1 (5 bases). There are 13 residues in the CDR3. Trimming removed 7 bases at V and 4 bases at J, with 13 bases between. The CDR3 region has the DNA TGTGCCAGCACCCAACGGGGGTTCACTGAAGCTTTCTTT. Residues: CASTQRGFTEAFF.

The genes are TRBV10-2 and TRBJ1-6; no reliable D call. Per germline, CDR1 WSHSY and CDR2 SAAADI. The CDR3 consists of 15 residues. With 4 bases removed from V and 5 bases from J, the gap between germline ends came to 12 bases. CDR3: CASSAGRIDNSPLHF. The CDR3 coding sequence is TGCGCCAGCAGTGCCGGGAGAATCGATAATTCACCCCTCCACTTT.

V usage is TRBV30 and J usage is TRBJ1-1, with D unclear. Germline loops: CDR1 GTSNPN, CDR2 SVGIG (reference sequence). The V end was cut by 0 bases, the J end by 4 bases, with 6 bases between. The CDR3 has 12 amino acids. CDR3 in amino acids: CAWSVTGTEAFF. CDR3 DNA sequence: TGTGCCTGGAGTGTAACGGGCACTGAAGCTTTCTTT.

V is TRBV6-1 and J is TRBJ2-3, with 9 bases fitting TRBD2. This CDR3 region has 18 residues. Germline V gene data show CDR1 as MNHNS and CDR2 as SASEGT. V dropped 2 bases and J dropped 0; count of bases not matched to a gene: 9. CDR3 DNA sequence: TGTGCCAGCAGTGAACTATCGGCTAGCGGGATTAGCACAGATACGCAGTATTTT. Amino acids: CASSELSASGISTDTQYF.

A few counts support this clone. The identical CDR3 is also encoded by other nucleotide sequences in the sample. The chain joins TRBV19 to TRBJ1-2, with 9 bases fitting TRBD1. CDR1 is LNHDA, CDR2 SQIVND, per germline (reference sequence). This CDR3 comprises 14 residues. V gave up 5 bases and J gave up 4 bases; unmatched junction bases: 5. CDR3 in DNA: TGTGCCAGTAGTGATCGGGGACAGGGCTATGGCTACACCTTC. It codes for CASSDRGQGYGYTF.

The V and J genes are TRBV24-1 and TRBJ1-2; 7 positions agree with TRBD1. J lost 6 bases, V lost 4 bases, and 4 bases had no gene match. The CDR3 runs 13 residues. Germline CDR1 and CDR2: KGHDR and SFDVKD. The CDR3 here is CATSDRQGNGYTF. CDR3 bases: TGTGCCACCAGTGACAGACAGGGCAATGGCTACACCTTC.

The CDR3: CASSPGTGGYEQYF. In DNA, the CDR3 is TGTGCCAGCAGCCCCGGGACAGGGGGTTACGAGCAGTACTTC. The V call is TRBV4-2, the J call TRBJ2-7; 11 nucleotides agree with TRBD1. V was clipped by 4 bases and J by 4 bases; unmatched bases: 3. CDR3 length: 14 amino acids. CDR1 and CDR2 (germline): LGHNA, YNFKEQ.

V is TRBV3-1 (or the pseudogene TRBV3-2) and J is TRBJ1-4; D is uncertain. Germline V gives CDR1 LGHDT, CDR2 YNNKEL (reference sequence). Trimming stripped 4 bases from V and 0 bases from J, with 15 bases between. The CDR3 spans 17 residues. The DNA of the CDR3 is TGTGCCAGCAGCCTCCTTGGAGGGCCTGCAACTAATGAAAAACTGTTTTTT. It is translated as CASSLLGGPATNEKLFF.